A single sample is the source of the 3 T cell receptor beta chains below, sequenced in a study of cytomegalovirus exposure and HLA in healthy donors. 13 Jbeta primers and 60 Vbeta primers were used for the PCR. Sequencing was performed with immunoSEQ multiplex PCR; in TCRdb, only in-frame clones are kept and a portion is missing. The sample contains roughly 200,000 clones, roughly 80% of which appear only once. Source material: PBMCs. Source of these receptors: a man aged 35-49 years in good health and CMV-seronegative.

This clone was found a few times. The J gene is TRBJ1-3, the V gene TRBV9, with unresolved D. Between the trimmed V and J ends, which lost 4 bases and 7 bases, there was a span of 15 bases. This CDR3 spans 14 amino acids. CDR1 is SGDLS, CDR2 YYNGEE, per germline. CDR3 protein: CASSQESRGNTIYF. DNA for the CDR3: TGTGCCAGCAGCCAAGAGTCTCGGGGTAACACCATATATTTT. The whole variable domain, remainder taken from reference TRBV9 and TRBJ1-3, is DSGVTQTPKHLITATGQRVTLRCSPRSGDLSVYWYQQSLDQGLQFLIQYYNGEERAKGNILERFSAQQFPDLHSELNLSSLELGDSALYFCASSQESRGNTIYFGEGSWLTVV.

This chain uses TRBV27 with TRBJ1-1; D not resolved. V lost 2 bases to trimming and J lost 2 bases, with 6 bases between them. CDR1 is MNHEY, CDR2 SMNVEV, per germline (reference sequence). The CDR3 is 13 residues long. The CDR3 reads CASSLRSNTEAFF. The CDR3 DNA is TGTGCCAGCAGTTTACGGTCAAACACTGAAGCTTTCTTT.

The rearrangement joins TRBV10-3 to TRBJ2-1, with unresolved D. V lost 3 bases, J lost 3 bases, and 6 bases lay in between. CDR3 size: 13 residues. Germline lookup yields CDR1 ENHRY and CDR2 SYGVKD. CDR3 sequence (DNA): TGTGCCATCAGTGAAACGGGCTACAATGAGCAGTTCTTC. Its protein is CAISETGYNEQFF.